This entry lists 3 T cell receptor beta chains sequenced from one sample in a study of graft-versus-host responses after intestinal transplantation. Which antigens these TCRs recognize remains unknown. Profiled with immunoSEQ multiplex PCR; TCRdb holds only in-frame clones, not every one. This table has about 100,000 clones, 91% appearing once. This specimen consisted of unstimulated CD4+ T cells sorted from spleen or lymph node cells, obtained before transplant. The origin of the receptors is a human donor who was the organ donor for an intestinal transplant.

This rearrangement joins TRBV5-6 to TRBJ1-4, with D tentatively TRBD1 (5 bases). The germline V and J ends were trimmed by 4 bases and 8 bases, with 21 bases remaining between them. Germline values: CDR1 SGHDT, CDR2 YYEEEE. This CDR3 is built from 16 residues. The CDR3 sequence is CASSPYRWGSLEKLFF. The CDR3 DNA reads as TGTGCCAGCAGCCCCTACCGCTGGGGCTCTTTGGAAAAACTGTTTTTT.

This clone was detected only once. The chain uses TRBV10-2 and TRBJ2-1; 9 positions match TRBD2. Looked up from germline, CDR1 is WSHSY and CDR2 is SAAADI. This CDR3 region has 12 residues. Trimming removed 5 bases from V and 9 bases from J; junction bases left unmatched: 2. CDR3 nucleotide sequence: TGCGCCAGCAGTCTAGCGGGGTTTGAGCAGTTCTTC. Residues: CASSLAGFEQFF.

V usage is TRBV18 and J usage is TRBJ1-1; D remains unclear. Between the trimmed V and J ends, which lost 2 bases and 1 base, there was a span of 20 bases. The CDR3 totals 18 residues. Germline CDR1 is KGHSH and CDR2 is LQKENI. The DNA for the CDR3 is TGTGCCAGCTCACCAACACCGCCCCTCGGGGTCACGAACACTGAAGCTTTCTTT. Amino acids: CASSPTPPLGVTNTEAFF.